The 9 T cell receptor beta chains given below trace back to one sample, sequenced in a study of neoadjuvant anti-PD-1 for oral cavity cancer (dated by TCRdb to about 2021). What the time point label conveys for this sample: before neoadjuvant nivolumab. The library was obtained by the immunoSEQ multiplex PCR assay. TCRdb obtained this table from immuneACCESS and retained in-frame rearrangements with V and J assigned. These tables miss some clones; where compared with another copy, unresolved V genes account for less than half of the shortfall, and the remainder is unexplained. The sample data list around 11,000 clones, and about 50% of these were observed just once. The top ten constitute 26% of the sample. Source: tumor tissue, taken before nivolumab (anti-PD-1) treatment. The receptor set was obtained from a person between 35 and 79 years old with oral cavity squamous cell carcinoma.

The rearrangement uses TRBV19 and TRBJ2-3; 12 bases match TRBD2. With 3 bases clipped from V and 5 bases from J, the junction kept 9 bases outside the gene matches. CDR3 length: 17 amino acids. Germline loops: CDR1 LNHDA, CDR2 SQIVND (reference sequence). In nucleotides, the CDR3 is TGTGCCAGTAGTATTCCTCTCCTAGCGGGGGGGCAAGATACGCAGTATTTT. Residues: CASSIPLLAGGQDTQYF.

The rearrangement links TRBV27 to TRBJ1-4, with D unresolved. Germline CDR1 MNHEY, CDR2 SMNVEV (reference sequence). This CDR3 spans 13 amino acids. V was pared by 4 bases and J by 8 bases, with 11 bases between. CDR3 coding DNA: TGTGCCAGCAGTTCGTCGGTGGGCGAAAAACTGTTTTTT. As protein: CASSSSVGEKLFF.

V usage is TRBV19 and J usage is TRBJ2-1; no reliable D call. Per the germline V gene, CDR1 is LNHDA and CDR2 is SQIVND (reference sequence). Between the trimmed V and J ends, which lost 6 bases and 4 bases, there was a span of 19 bases. There are 16 residues in the CDR3. The CDR3 nucleotides are TGTGCCAGTAGCGCACTCATAAGAGAATATTACAATGAGCAGTTCTTC. This sequence encodes CASSALIREYYNEQFF.

The rearrangement links TRBV19 to TRBJ1-3, with 8 nucleotides matching TRBD1. Unmatched junction bases numbered 6, after V lost 7 bases and J lost 1 base. Germline-derived CDR1 and CDR2 are LNHDA and SQIVND (reference sequence). The CDR3 runs 15 residues. CDR3 sequence: CASTKQGVSGNTIYF. In nucleotides, the CDR3 is TGTGCCAGTACGAAACAGGGGGTTTCTGGAAACACCATATATTTT.

This clone appeared a few times. The chain carries TRBV2 and TRBJ1-5; 8 nucleotides agree with TRBD1. Per the germline V gene, CDR1 is SNHLY and CDR2 is FYNNEI. The V segment lost 6 bases and the J segment 0 bases; nucleotides outside the gene matches: 1. This CDR3 is 14 amino acids long. CDR3 coding DNA: TGTGCCAGCAGGGACAGGGTTAGCAATCAGCCCCAGCATTTT. Its protein product is CASRDRVSNQPQHF.

V usage is TRBV7-2 and J usage is TRBJ2-5; D gene ambiguous. The CDR3 runs to 14 residues. Germline V lookup: CDR1 SGHTA, CDR2 FQGNSA. Deletions cut 5 bases from V and 3 bases from J, with 13 bases between. CDR3 in amino acids: CASSLLGPKETQYF. In DNA form, the CDR3 reads TGTGCCAGCAGCCTCTTAGGGCCCAAAGAGACCCAGTACTTC. The variable domain in full, with the rest retrieved from reference TRBV7-2 and TRBJ2-5, is GAGVSQSPSNKVTEKGKDVELRCDPISGHTALYWYRQSLGQGLEFLIYFQGNSAPDKSGLPSDRFSAERTGGSVSTLTIQRTQQEDSAVYLCASSLLGPKETQYFGPGTRLLVL.

V usage is TRBV7-2 and J usage is TRBJ1-1, with D possibly TRBD1 on 5 matching bases. Trimming removed 2 bases from V and 0 bases from J, with 7 bases in between. This CDR3 has 14 residues. Germline V gene lookup returns CDR1 SGHTA and CDR2 FQGNSA. In DNA form, the CDR3 reads TGTGCCAGCAGCTTATACAGGATGAACACTGAAGCTTTCTTT. Translated, it gives CASSLYRMNTEAFF.

This clone occurred once. The chain carries TRBV5-6 and TRBJ2-5, with a tentative D call TRBD1 (6 bases). Trimming pared 1 base from V and 0 bases from J, leaving 19 bases between. This CDR3 has 18 residues. Looked up from germline, CDR1 is SGHDT and CDR2 is YYEEEE. CDR3: CASSLRRGRGPHQETQYF. Written as DNA, the CDR3 is TGTGCCAGCAGCTTGAGGCGAGGCAGGGGCCCTCACCAAGAGACCCAGTACTTC.

The chain recombines TRBV6-5 with TRBJ1-1; 8 bases fit TRBD1. Germline V gene sequence: CDR1 MNHEY, CDR2 SVGAGI. This CDR3 is built from 15 residues. Germline trimming cut 6 bases from V and 1 base from J; bases unmatched to any gene: 7. The CDR3 nucleotides are TGTGCCAGCAGATTACAGGGGGTGCCGAACACTGAAGCTTTCTTT. Translating gives CASRLQGVPNTEAFF.